This T cell receptor (beta chain) stems from a study of blood T cell repertoires in COVID-19. Method: immunoSEQ multiplex PCR; TCRdb's copy keeps in-frame clones and lacks some. The table has some 190,000 clones, 65% to 85% seen once; the top ten hold roughly 3.2%. In germline, CDR1 is SGHRS, CDR2 YFSETQ. V shed 0 bases, J shed 5 bases, and the junction held 8 bases outside the gene matches. This CDR3 spans 16 amino acids. Sequencing input: PBMCs or T cells enriched from blood (not recorded which). J is TRBJ2-5 and V is TRBV5-1; 9 nucleotides agree with TRBD2. This TCR was sampled from a woman in her twenties or thirties who had recovered from COVID-19. CDR3 protein: CASSLEPAGGWETQYF. In DNA, the CDR3 is TGCGCCAGCAGCTTGGAACCAGCGGGGGGTTGGGAGACCCAGTACTTC.